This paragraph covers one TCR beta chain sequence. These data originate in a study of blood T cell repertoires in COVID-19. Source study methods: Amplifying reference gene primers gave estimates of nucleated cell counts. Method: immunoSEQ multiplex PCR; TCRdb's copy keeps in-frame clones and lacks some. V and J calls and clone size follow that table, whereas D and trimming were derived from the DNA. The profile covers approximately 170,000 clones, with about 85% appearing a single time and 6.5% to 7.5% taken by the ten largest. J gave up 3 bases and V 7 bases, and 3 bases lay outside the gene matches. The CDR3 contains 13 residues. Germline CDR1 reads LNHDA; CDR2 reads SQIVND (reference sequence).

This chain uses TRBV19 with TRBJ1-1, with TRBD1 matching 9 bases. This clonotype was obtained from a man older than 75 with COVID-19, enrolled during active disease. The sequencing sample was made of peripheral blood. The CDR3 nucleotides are TGTGCCAGTAACAGGGGGCGGGACACTGAAGCTTTCTTT. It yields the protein CASNRGRDTEAFF.